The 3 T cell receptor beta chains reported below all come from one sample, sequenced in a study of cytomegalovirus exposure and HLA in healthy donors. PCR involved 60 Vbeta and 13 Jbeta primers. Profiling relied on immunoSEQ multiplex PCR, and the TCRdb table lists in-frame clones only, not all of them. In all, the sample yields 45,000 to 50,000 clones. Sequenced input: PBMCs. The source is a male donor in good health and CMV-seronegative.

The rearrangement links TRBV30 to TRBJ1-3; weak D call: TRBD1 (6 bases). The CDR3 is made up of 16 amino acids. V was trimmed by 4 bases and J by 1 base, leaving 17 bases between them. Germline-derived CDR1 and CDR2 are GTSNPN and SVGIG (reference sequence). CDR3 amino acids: CAWTQGQAPSGNTIYF. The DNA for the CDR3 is TGTGCCTGGACCCAGGGGCAGGCGCCATCTGGAAACACCATATATTTT.

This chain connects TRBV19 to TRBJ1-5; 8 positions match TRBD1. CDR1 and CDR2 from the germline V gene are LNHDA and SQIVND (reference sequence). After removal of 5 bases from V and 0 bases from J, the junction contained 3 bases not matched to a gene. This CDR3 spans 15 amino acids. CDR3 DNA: TGTGCCAGTAGTCTGGGACAGGATAGCAATCAGCCCCAGCATTTT. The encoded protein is CASSLGQDSNQPQHF.

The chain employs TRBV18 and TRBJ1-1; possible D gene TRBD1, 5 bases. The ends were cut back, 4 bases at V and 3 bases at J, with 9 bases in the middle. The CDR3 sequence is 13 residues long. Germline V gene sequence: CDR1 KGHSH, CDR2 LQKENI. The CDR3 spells CASSRGLDTEAFF. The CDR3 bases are TGTGCCAGCTCACGGGGCTTGGACACTGAAGCTTTCTTT.